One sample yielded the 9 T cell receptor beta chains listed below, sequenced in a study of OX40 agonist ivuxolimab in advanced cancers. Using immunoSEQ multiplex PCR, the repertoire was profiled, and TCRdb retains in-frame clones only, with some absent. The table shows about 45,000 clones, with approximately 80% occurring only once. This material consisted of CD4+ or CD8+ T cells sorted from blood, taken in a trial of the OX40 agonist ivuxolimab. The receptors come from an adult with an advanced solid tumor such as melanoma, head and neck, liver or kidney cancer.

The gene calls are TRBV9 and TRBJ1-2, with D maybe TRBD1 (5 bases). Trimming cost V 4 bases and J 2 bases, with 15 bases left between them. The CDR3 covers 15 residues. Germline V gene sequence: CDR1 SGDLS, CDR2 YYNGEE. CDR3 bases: TGTGCCAGCAGCATCGGGGGGTCCCAAAACTATGGCTACACCTTC. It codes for CASSIGGSQNYGYTF.

CDR3 DNA: TGTGCCAGCAGCCAAGCCCCAATAGCGGGAGTAGGGATCAATGAGCAGTTCTTC. This encodes CASSQAPIAGVGINEQFF. The chain recombines TRBV4-2 with TRBJ2-1, with 9 bases aligning to TRBD2. After removal of 1 base from V and 6 bases from J, the junction contained 13 bases not matched to a gene. Germline-derived CDR1 and CDR2 are LGHNA and YNFKEQ. The CDR3 sequence is 18 residues long.

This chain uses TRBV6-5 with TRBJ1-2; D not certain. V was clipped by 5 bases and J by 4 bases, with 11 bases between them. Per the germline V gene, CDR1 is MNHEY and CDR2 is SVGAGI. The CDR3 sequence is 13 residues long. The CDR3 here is CASSLGFIYGYTF. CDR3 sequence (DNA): TGTGCCAGCAGTCTAGGCTTTATCTATGGCTACACCTTC.

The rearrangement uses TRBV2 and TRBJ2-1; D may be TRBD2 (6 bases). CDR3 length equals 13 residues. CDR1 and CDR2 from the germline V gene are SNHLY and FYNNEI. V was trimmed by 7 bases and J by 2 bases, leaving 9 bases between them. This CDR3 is CASKAGTYNEQFF. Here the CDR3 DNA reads TGTGCCAGCAAGGCGGGGACCTACAATGAGCAGTTCTTC.

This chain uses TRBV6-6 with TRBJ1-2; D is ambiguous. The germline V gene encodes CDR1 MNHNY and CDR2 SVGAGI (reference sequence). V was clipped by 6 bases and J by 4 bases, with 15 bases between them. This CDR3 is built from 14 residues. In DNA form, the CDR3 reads TGTGCCAGCAGCTTCAGAGGGATGAGCTATGGCTACACCTTC. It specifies CASSFRGMSYGYTF.

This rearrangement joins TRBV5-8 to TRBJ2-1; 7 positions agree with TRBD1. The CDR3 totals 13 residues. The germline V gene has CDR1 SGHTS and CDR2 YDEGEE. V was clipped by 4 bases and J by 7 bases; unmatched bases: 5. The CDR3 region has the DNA TGTGCCAGCAGCAAGGTACAGGGGAATGAGCAGTTCTTC. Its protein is CASSKVQGNEQFF.

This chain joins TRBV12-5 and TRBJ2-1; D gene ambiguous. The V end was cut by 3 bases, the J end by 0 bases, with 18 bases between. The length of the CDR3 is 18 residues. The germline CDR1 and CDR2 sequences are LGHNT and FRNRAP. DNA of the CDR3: TGTGCTAGTGGTTTTGCCCCCGGGTGGGCCGCCTCCTACAATGAGCAGTTCTTC. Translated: CASGFAPGWAASYNEQFF.

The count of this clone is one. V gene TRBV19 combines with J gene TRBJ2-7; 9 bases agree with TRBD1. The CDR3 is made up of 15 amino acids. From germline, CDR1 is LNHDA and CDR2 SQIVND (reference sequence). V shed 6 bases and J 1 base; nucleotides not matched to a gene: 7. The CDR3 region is CASSPPGTGSYEQYF. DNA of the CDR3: TGTGCCAGTAGCCCCCCCGGGACAGGGTCCTACGAGCAGTACTTC.

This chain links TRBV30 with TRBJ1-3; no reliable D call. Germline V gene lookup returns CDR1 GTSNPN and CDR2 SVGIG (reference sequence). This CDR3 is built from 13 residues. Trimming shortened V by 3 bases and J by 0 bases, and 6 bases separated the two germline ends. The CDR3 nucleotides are TGTGCCTGGAGGTCTTTCTCTGGAAACACCATATATTTT. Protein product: CAWRSFSGNTIYF.